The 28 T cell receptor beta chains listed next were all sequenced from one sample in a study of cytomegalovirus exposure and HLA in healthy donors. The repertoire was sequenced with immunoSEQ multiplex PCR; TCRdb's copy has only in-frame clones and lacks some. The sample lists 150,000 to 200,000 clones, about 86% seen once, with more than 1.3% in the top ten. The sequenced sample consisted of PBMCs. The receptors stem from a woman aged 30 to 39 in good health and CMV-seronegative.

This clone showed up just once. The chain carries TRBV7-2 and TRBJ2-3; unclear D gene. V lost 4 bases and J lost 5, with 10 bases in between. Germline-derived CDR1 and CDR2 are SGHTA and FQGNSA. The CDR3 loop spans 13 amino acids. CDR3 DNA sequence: TGTGCCAGCAGCTCGCCTCCGGGAGATACGCAGTATTTT. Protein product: CASSSPPGDTQYF.

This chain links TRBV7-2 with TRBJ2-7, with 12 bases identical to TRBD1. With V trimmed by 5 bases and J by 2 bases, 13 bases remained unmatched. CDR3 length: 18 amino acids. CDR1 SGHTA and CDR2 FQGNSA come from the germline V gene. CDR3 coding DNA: TGTGCCAGCAGCGCCCCCGGGACAGGGGGCAAATCCGCCTACGAGCAGTACTTC. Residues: CASSAPGTGGKSAYEQYF.

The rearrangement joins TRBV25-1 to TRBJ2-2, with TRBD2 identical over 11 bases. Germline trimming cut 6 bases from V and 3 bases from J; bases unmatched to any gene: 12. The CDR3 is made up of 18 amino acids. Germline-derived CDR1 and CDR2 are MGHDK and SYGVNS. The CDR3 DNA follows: TGTGCCAGCAGGGCCCCCCGCCTAGCGGGGGGAGACACCGGGGAGCTGTTTTTT. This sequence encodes CASRAPRLAGGDTGELFF.

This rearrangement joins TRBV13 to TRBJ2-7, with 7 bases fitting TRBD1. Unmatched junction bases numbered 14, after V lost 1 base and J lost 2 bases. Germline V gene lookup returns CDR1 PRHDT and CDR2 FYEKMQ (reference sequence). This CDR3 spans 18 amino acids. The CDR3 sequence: CASSLEGRSDRATYEQYF. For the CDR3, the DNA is TGTGCCAGCAGCTTAGAGGGCAGATCAGACAGGGCTACCTACGAGCAGTACTTC.

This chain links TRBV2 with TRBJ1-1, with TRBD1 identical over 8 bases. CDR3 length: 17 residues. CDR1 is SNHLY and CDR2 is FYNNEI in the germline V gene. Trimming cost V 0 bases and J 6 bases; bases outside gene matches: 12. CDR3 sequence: CASSEAIGQGAPSEAFF. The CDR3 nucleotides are TGTGCCAGCAGTGAAGCAATAGGACAGGGCGCCCCTTCTGAAGCTTTCTTT.

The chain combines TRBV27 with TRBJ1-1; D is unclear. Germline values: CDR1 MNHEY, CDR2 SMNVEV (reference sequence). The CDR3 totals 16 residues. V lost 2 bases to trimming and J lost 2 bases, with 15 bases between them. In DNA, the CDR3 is TGTGCCAGCAGTTTACGGCTACAAACGGGAAACACTGAAGCTTTCTTT. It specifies CASSLRLQTGNTEAFF.

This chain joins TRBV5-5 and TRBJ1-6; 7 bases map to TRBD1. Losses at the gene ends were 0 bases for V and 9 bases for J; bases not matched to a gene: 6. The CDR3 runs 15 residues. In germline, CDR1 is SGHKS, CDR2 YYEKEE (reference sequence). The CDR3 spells CASSLEGTAISPLHF. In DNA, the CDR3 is TGTGCCAGCAGCTTGGAGGGGACAGCTATTTCACCCCTCCACTTT.

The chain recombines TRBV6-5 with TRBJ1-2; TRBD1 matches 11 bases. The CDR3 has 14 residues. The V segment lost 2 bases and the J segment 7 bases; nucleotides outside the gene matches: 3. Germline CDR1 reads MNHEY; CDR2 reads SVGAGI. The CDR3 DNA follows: TGTGCCAGCAGTTACGAGGGGACAGGGGGTGGCTACACCTTC. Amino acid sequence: CASSYEGTGGGYTF.

The DNA for the CDR3 is TGCAGCGTTGAAGATCGGGGGACAGGCCGGTATGGCTACACCTTC. Translated, it gives CSVEDRGTGRYGYTF. The chain links TRBV29-1 to TRBJ1-2; 8 positions agree with TRBD1. Germline V gene data show CDR1 as SQVTM and CDR2 as ANQGSEA. The J segment lost 5 bases and the V segment lost 0 bases, leaving 8 bases of the junction unmatched. The CDR3 is 15 amino acids.

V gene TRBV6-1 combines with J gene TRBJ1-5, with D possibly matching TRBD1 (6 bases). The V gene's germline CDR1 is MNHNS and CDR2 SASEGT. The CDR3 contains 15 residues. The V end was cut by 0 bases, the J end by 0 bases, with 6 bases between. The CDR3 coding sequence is TGTGCCAGCAGTGAAGCGGGACATAGCAATCAGCCCCAGCATTTT. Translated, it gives CASSEAGHSNQPQHF.

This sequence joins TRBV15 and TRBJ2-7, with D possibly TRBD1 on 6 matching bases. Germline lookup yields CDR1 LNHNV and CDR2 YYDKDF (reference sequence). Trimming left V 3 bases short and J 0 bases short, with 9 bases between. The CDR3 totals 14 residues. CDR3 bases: TGTGCCACCAGCAGCGACAGGAGCTCCTACGAGCAGTACTTC. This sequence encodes CATSSDRSSYEQYF.

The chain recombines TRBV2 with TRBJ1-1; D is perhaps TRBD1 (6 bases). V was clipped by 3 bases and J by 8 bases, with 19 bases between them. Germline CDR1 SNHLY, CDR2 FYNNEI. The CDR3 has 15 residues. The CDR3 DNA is TGTGCCAGCAGTGAGTGGGACACTAGGGGCCAAGAAGCTTTCTTT. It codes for CASSEWDTRGQEAFF.

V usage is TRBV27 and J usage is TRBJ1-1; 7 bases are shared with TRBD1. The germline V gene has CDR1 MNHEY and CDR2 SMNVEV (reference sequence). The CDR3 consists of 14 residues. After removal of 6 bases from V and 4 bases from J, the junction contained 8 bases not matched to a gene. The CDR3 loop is CASRETGVVTEAFF. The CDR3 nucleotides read TGTGCCAGCAGAGAAACAGGGGTAGTCACTGAAGCTTTCTTT.

This CDR3 is CASSSRGPETQYF. Here the CDR3 DNA reads TGTGCCAGCAGCTCCCGGGGTCCAGAGACCCAGTACTTC. The J gene is TRBJ2-5, the V gene TRBV7-9, with D tentatively TRBD2 (5 bases). V was shortened by 4 bases and J by 4 bases, with 10 bases between the two germline ends. The CDR3 has 13 amino acids. CDR1 is SEHNR and CDR2 is FQNEAQ in the germline V gene (reference sequence).

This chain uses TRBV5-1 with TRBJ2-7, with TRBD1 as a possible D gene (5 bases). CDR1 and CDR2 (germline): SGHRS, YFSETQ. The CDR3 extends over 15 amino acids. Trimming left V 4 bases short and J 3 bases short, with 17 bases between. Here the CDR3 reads CASSRTSDRDYEQYF. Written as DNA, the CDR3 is TGCGCCAGCAGCCGGACCTCCGACAGAGACTACGAGCAGTACTTC.

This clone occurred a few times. The CDR3 spells CASSDSMGDSPLHF. CDR3 coding DNA: TGTGCCAGCAGTGACTCAATGGGAGATTCACCCCTCCACTTT. V usage is TRBV6-4 and J usage is TRBJ1-6; D not certain. Germline-derived CDR1 and CDR2 are MRHNA and SNTAGT. This CDR3 contains 14 residues. Trimming took off 0 bases at V and 8 bases at J, with 8 bases between the two ends.

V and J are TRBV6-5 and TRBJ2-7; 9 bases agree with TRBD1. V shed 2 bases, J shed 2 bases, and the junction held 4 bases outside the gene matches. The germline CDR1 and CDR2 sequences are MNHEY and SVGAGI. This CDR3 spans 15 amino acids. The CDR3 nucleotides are TGTGCCAGCAGTTACCTCCGGGACAGGGCCTACGAGCAGTACTTC. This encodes CASSYLRDRAYEQYF.

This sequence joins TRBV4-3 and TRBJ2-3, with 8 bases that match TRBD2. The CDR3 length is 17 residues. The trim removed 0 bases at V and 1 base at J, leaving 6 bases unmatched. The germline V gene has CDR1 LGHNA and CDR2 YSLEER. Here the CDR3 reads CASSQDEIGGGTDTQYF. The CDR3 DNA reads TGCGCCAGCAGCCAAGATGAGATCGGGGGGGGCACAGATACGCAGTATTTT.

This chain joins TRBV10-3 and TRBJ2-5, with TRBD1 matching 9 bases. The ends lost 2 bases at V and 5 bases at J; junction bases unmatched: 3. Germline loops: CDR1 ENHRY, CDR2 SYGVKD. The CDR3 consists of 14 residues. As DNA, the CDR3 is TGTGCCATCAGTGAGCCAGGGACAGGGGAGACCCAGTACTTC. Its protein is CAISEPGTGETQYF.

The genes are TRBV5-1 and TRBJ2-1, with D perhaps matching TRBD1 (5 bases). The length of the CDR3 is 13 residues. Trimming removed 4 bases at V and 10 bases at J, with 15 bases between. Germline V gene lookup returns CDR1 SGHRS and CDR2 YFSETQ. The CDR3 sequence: CASSTDRRWEQFF. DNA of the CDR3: TGCGCCAGCAGCACAGACAGAAGGTGGGAGCAGTTCTTC.

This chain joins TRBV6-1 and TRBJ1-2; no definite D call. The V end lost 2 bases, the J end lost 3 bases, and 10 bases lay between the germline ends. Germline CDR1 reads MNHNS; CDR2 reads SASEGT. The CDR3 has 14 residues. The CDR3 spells CASSERWADYGYTF. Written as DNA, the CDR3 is TGTGCCAGCAGTGAACGTTGGGCTGACTATGGCTACACCTTC.

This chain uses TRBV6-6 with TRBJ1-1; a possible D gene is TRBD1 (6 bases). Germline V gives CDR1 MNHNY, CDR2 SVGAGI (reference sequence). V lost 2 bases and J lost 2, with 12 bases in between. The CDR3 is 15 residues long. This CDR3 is CASSYAGARNTEAFF. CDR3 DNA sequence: TGTGCCAGCAGTTACGCAGGGGCCCGAAACACTGAAGCTTTCTTT.

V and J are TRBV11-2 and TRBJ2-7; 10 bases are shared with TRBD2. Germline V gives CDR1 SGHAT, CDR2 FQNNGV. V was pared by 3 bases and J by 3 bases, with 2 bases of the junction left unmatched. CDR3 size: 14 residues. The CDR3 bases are TGTGCCAGCAGCTTCAGCGGGGGGGTCTACGAGCAGTACTTC. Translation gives CASSFSGGVYEQYF.

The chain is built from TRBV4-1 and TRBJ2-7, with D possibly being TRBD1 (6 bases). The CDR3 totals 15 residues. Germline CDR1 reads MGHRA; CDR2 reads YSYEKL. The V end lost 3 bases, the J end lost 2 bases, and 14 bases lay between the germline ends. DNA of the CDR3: TGCGCCAGCAGCCAGCTAACAGGGATCGCCTACGAGCAGTACTTC. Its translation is CASSQLTGIAYEQYF.

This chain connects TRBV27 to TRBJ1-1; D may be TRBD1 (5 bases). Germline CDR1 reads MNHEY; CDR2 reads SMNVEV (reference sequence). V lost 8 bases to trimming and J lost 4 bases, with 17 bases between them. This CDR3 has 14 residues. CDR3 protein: CASGSSGGITEAFF. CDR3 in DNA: TGTGCCAGCGGATCTTCTGGGGGGATCACTGAAGCTTTCTTT.

CDR3 amino acids: CASSLPQGGTEAFF. The CDR3 coding sequence is TGTGCCAGCAGTTTGCCTCAGGGAGGCACTGAAGCTTTCTTT. This chain uses TRBV2 with TRBJ1-1, with a possible D match to TRBD1 (5 bases). With 5 bases removed from V and 4 bases from J, the gap between germline ends came to 14 bases. The length of the CDR3 is 14 residues. CDR1 SNHLY and CDR2 FYNNEI come from the germline V gene. Filled out from reference TRBV2 and TRBJ1-1, the complete variable domain reads EPEVTQTPSHQVTQMGQEVILRCVPISNHLYFYWYRQILGQKVEFLVSFYNNEISEKSEIFDDQFSVERPDGSNFTLKIRSTKLEDSAMYFCASSLPQGGTEAFFGQGTRLTVV.

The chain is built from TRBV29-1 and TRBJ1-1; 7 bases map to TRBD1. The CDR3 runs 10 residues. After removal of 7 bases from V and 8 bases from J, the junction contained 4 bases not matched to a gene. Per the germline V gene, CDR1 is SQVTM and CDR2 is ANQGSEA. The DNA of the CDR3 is TGCAGCGCTTTGGACAGGGAAGCTTTCTTT. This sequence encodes CSALDREAFF.

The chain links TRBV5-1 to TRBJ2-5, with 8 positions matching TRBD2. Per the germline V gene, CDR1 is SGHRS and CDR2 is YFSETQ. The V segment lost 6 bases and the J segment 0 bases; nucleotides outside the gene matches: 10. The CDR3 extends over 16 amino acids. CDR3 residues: CASMGRGGRNQETQYF. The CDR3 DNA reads TGCGCCAGCATGGGACGGGGGGGCAGGAACCAAGAGACCCAGTACTTC.